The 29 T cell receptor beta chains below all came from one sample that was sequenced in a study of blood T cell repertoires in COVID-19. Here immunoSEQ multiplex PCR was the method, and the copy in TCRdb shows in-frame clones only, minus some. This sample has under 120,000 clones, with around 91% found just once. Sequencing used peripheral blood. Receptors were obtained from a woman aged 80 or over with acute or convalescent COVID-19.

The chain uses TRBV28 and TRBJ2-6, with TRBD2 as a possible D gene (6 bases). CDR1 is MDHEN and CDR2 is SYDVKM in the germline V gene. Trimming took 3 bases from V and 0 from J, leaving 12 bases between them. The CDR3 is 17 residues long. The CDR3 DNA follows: TGTGCCAGCAGTTTTTATCAGGGACTCTCTGGGGCCAACGTCCTGACTTTC. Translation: CASSFYQGLSGANVLTF.

CDR3: CASSGIQGWDEQYF. CDR3 DNA: TGTGCCAGCTCCGGAATACAGGGCTGGGACGAGCAGTACTTC. The chain links TRBV7-9 to TRBJ2-7; D is perhaps TRBD1 (6 bases). From germline, CDR1 is SEHNR and CDR2 FQNEAQ (reference sequence). The CDR3 spans 14 residues. Trimming removed 8 bases from V and 5 bases from J, with 19 bases in between. Using reference TRBV7-9 and TRBJ2-7 for the parts outside the CDR3, the full variable domain is DTGVSQNPRHKITKRGQNVTFRCDPISEHNRLYWYRQTLGQGPEFLTYFQNEAQLEKSRLLSDRFSAERPKGSFSTLEIQRTEQGDSAMYLCASSGIQGWDEQYFGPGTRLTVT.

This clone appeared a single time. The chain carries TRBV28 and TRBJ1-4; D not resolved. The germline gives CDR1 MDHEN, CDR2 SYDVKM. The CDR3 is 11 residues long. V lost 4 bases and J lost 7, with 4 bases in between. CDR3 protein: CASSSSEKLFF. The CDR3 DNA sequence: TGTGCCAGCAGTTCGAGTGAAAAACTGTTTTTT.

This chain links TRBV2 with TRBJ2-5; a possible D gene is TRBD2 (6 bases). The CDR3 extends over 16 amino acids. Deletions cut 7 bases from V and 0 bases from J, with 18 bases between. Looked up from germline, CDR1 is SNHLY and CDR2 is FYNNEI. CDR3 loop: CASTPPGRGNQETQYF. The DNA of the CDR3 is TGTGCCAGCACCCCCCCGGGACGGGGGAACCAAGAGACCCAGTACTTC.

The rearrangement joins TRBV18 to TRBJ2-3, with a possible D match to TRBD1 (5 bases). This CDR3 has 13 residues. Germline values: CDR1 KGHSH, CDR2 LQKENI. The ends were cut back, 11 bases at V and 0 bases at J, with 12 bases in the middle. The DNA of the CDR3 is TGTGCCGCCCAGGGCCCAAGCACAGATACGCAGTATTTT. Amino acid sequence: CAAQGPSTDTQYF.

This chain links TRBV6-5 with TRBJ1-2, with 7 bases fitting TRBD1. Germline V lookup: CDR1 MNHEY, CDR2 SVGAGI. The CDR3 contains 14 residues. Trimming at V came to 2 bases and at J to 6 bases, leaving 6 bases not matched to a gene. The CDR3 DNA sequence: TGTGCCAGCAGTTACCGAGGACAGGCGGATGGCTACACCTTC. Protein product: CASSYRGQADGYTF.

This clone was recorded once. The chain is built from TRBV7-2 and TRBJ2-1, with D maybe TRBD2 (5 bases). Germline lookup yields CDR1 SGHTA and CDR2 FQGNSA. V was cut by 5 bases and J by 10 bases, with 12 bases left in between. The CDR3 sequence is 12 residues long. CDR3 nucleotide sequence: TGTGCCAGCAGCCCTTACACGGGGGAGCAGTTCTTC. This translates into CASSPYTGEQFF.

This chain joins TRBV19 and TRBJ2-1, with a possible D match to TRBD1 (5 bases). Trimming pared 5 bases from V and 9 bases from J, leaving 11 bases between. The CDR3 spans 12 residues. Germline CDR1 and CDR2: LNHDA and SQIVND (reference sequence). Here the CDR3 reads CASSLQGGEQFF. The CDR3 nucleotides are TGTGCCAGTAGTCTCCAGGGTGGTGAGCAGTTCTTC.

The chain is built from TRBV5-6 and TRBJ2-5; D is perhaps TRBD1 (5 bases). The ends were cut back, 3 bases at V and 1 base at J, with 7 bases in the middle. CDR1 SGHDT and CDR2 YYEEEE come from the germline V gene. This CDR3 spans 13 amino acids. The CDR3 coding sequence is TGTGCCAGCAGCTACGACAGCCAAGAGACCCAGTACTTC. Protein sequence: CASSYDSQETQYF.

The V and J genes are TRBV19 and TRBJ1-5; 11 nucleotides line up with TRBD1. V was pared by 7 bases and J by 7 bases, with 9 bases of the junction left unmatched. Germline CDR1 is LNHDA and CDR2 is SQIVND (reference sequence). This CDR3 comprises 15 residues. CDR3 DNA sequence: TGTGCCAGTAAGCCGGGACAGGGGGGCCCCCAGCCCCAGCATTTT. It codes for CASKPGQGGPQPQHF.

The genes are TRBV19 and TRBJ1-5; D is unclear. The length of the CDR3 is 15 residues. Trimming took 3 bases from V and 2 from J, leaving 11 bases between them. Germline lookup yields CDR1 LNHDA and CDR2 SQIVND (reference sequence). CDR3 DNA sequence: TGTGCCAGTAGTATTAATGGGCCGGGCAATCAGCCCCAGCATTTT. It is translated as CASSINGPGNQPQHF.

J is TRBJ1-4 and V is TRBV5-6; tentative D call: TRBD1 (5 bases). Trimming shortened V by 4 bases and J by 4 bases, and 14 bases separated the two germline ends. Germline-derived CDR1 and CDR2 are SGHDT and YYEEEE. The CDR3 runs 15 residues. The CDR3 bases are TGTGCCAGCAGCCTAAATGGGGGGGTTAATGAAAAACTGTTTTTT. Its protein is CASSLNGGVNEKLFF.

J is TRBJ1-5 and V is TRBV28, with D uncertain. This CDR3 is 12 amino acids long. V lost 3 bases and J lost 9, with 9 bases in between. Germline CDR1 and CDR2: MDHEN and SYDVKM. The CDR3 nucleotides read TGTGCCAGCAGTTTGACGGGTTGGCCCCAGCATTTT. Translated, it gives CASSLTGWPQHF.

Written as DNA, the CDR3 is TGTGCCAGCAGTGTAGGAACAGTCAATGGCTACACCTTC. It codes for CASSVGTVNGYTF. This chain connects TRBV2 to TRBJ1-2; no clear D gene. CDR1 is SNHLY, CDR2 FYNNEI, per germline. Deletions cut 4 bases from V and 6 bases from J, with 12 bases between. The length of the CDR3 is 13 residues.

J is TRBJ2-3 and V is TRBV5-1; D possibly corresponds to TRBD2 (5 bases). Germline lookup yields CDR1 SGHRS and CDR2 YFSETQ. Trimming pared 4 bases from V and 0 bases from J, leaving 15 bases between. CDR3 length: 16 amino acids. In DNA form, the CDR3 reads TGCGCCAGCAGCCCCCCCCGCGGGCGTAGCACAGATACGCAGTATTTT. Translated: CASSPPRGRSTDTQYF.

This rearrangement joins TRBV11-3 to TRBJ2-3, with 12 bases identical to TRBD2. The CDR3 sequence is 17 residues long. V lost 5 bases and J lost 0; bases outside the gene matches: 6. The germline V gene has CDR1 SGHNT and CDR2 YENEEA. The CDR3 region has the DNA TGTGCCAGCAGCCGCTCGACTAGCGGGGGTAGCACAGATACGCAGTATTTT. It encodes CASSRSTSGGSTDTQYF.

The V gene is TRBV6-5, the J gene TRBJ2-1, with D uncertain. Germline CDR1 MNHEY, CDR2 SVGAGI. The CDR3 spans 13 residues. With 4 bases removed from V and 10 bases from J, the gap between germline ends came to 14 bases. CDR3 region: CASSSWAAREQFF. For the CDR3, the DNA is TGTGCCAGCAGTTCCTGGGCTGCTCGCGAGCAGTTCTTC.

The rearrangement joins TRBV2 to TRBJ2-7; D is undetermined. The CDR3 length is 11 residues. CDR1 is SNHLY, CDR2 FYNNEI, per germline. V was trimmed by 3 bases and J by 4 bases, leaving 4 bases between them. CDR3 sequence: CASSDPYEQYF. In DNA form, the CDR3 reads TGTGCCAGCAGTGATCCTTACGAGCAGTACTTC.

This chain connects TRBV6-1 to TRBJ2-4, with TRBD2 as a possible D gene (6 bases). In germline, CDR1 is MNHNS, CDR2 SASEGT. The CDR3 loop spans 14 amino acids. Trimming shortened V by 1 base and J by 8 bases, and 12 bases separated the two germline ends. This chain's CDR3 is CASSEGRGLDIQYF. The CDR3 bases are TGTGCCAGCAGTGAAGGGCGGGGATTGGACATTCAGTACTTC.

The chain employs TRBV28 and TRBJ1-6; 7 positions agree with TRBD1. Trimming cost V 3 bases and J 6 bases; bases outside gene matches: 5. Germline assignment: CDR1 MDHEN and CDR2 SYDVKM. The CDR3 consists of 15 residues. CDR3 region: CASSFPGQINSPLHF. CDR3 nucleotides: TGTGCCAGCAGTTTCCCGGGACAGATTAATTCACCCCTCCACTTT.

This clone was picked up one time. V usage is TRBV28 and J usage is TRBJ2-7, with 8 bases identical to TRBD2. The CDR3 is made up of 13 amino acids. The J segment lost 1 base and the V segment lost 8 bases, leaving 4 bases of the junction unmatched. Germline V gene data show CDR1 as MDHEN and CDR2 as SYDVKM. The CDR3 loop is CASREGGSYEQYF. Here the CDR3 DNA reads TGTGCCAGCCGGGAGGGGGGTTCCTACGAGCAGTACTTC.

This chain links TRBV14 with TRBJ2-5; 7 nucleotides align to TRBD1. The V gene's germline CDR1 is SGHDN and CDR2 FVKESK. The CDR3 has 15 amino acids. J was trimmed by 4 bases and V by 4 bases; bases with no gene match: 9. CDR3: CASSRSDRVGETQYF. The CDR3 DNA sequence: TGTGCCAGCAGCCGCAGCGACAGGGTGGGAGAGACCCAGTACTTC. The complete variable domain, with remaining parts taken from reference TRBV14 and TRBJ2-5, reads EAGVTQFPSHSVIEKGQTVTLRCDPISGHDNLYWYRRVMGKEIKFLLHFVKESKQDESGMPNNRFLAERTGGTYSTLKVQPAELEDSGVYFCASSRSDRVGETQYFGPGTRLLVL.

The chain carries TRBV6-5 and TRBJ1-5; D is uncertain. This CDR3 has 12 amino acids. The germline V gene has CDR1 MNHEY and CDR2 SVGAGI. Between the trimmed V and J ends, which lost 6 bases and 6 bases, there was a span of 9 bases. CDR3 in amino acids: CASSRVGQPQHF. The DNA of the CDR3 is TGTGCCAGCAGCCGGGTCGGTCAGCCCCAGCATTTT.

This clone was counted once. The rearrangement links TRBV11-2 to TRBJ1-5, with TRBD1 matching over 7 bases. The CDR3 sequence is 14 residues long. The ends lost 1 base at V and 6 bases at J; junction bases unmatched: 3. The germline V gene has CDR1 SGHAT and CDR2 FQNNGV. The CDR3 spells CASSLGQGVQPQHF. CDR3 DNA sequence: TGTGCCAGCAGCTTAGGCCAGGGGGTTCAGCCCCAGCATTTT.

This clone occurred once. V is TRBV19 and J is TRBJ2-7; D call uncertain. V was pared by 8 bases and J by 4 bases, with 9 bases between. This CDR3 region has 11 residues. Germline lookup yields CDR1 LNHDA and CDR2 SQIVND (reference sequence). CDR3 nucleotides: TGTGCCAGTGGAAGAGGATACGAGCAGTACTTC. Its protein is CASGRGYEQYF.

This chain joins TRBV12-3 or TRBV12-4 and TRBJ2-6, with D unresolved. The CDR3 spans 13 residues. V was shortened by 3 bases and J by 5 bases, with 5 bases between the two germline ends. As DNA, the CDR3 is TGTGCCAGCAGTTTCGGGTGGGCCAACGTCCTGACTTTC. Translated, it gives CASSFGWANVLTF.

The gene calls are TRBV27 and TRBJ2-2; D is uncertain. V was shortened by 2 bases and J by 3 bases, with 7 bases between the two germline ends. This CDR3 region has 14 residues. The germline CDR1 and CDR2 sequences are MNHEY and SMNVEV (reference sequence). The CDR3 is CASSLSFYTGELFF. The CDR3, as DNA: TGTGCCAGCAGTTTAAGCTTTTACACCGGGGAGCTGTTTTTT.

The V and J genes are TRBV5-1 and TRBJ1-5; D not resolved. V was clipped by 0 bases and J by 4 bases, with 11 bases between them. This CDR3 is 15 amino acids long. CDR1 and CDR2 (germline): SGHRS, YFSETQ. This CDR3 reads CASSLDGFPNQPQHF. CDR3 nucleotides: TGCGCCAGCAGCTTGGACGGGTTCCCGAATCAGCCCCAGCATTTT.

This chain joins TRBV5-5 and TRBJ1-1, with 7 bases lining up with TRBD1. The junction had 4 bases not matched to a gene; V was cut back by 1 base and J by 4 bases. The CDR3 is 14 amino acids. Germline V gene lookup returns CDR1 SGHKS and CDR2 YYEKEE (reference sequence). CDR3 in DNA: TGTGCCAGCAGCTTGCCAGGGGGGAGCACTGAAGCTTTCTTT. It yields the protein CASSLPGGSTEAFF.